This T cell receptor beta chain originates from a study of T cell clonality in common variable immunodeficiency (dated by TCRdb to 2013 to 2016). Points the paper makes about the study in general: Fewer TCRbeta clones were shared among CVID subjects than among healthy controls (p < 0.0001). Reportedly, TCRbeta sequences from CVID had fewer deletions and N-nucleotide insertions, and highly modified clones with 13 or more V deletions were absent from CVID. Despite equal DNA input, controls averaged about 81,820 unique sequences per sample versus roughly 30,000 in CVID samples. Differences among patients in the CVID cohort limited the correlations between repertoire features and clinical complications. TCRbeta clonality was higher in CVID subjects than in healthy controls (t-test p = 0.018), and the increase was most characteristic of about a third of subjects. It was noted by the authors that sequencing of the repertoires of T cell subpopulations would be needed to clarify the cause of the increased clonality in CVID.

This clone was counted at least ten times. Its antigen is currently not known. From the germline J gene comes the end of the CDR3, since the read stops 3 residues before it. Most of the CVID patients and most of the healthy controls were of Caucasian heritage. Heparinized peripheral whole blood samples of about 4.5 to 8.5 ml were obtained from each donor. Genomic DNA from adults with common variable immune deficiency (CVID) and from healthy adult controls was used to sequence TCRbeta CDR3 repertoires. The control group comprised approximately 22 healthy adult volunteers, some 12 female and approximately ten male, aged roughly 23 to 75 years with a mean age of roughly 32. To isolate peripheral blood mononuclear cells, diluted blood was subjected to density centrifugation over Hypaque 1077 or Ficoll-Paque. Unsorted mononuclear cells served as the source of genomic DNA, which was extracted either by Qiagen column purification or by a centrifugation-based method.

V drops 7 bases and J drops 9 bases, leaving 10 bases in between. CDR3 length: 11 amino acids, cysteine to phenylalanine. Of the CDR3's DNA, 24 bases were read; they are in frame from base 1. The germline V gene encodes CDR1 SNHLY and CDR2 FYNNEI. Equivalent amounts of genomic DNA from CVID and control samples were used as sequencing input. For every sample, a 60 bp segment covering the rearranged TCRbeta CDR3 region was amplified and then sequenced. The immunoSEQ assay, a bias-corrected multiplex PCR with high-throughput sequencing, was employed for TCRbeta amplification. In the paper's pipeline: Every unique nucleotide sequence counted as a clone and was annotated with V, D and J genes, copy number and frequency. Sequences were labeled productive if in frame, and non-productive if out of frame or containing stop codons. Clonality was calculated from Shannon's entropy as previously described. The predicted amino acid sequences of productive clones were used to derive mean CDR3 Kyte-Doolittle hydropathy. Scaled V gene usage was hierarchically clustered using Manhattan distance and complete linkage with the R hclust function. Clone sharing by CDR3 amino acid sequence was assessed by resampling 12 repertoires per group over 100 rounds. The repertoires were searched for 60 to 75 published EBV-specific TCRbeta sequences and fewer than 250 published CMV-specific TCRbeta sequences. A couple of CVID samples that yielded fewer than 10,000 sequences were excluded from the analysis, so approximately 40 CVID repertoires were retained. The table comes from immuneACCESS by way of TCRdb, which keeps in-frame sequences with V and J called. Part of the clones is missing from these tables; in studies checked, under half for an unresolved V gene and the rest for unknown reasons. V and J calls plus clone size are reproduced from that table; the DNA served to infer D and trimming. This sample has around 29,000 clones in the table, none counted a single time. The top ten clones comprise approximately 4% of the sample.

The chain employs TRBV2 and TRBJ1-5; TRBD1 is a weak D gene call, 5 bases matching. This clonotype originated in a person between 18 and 69 years old in good health. Sequenced: peripheral blood mononuclear cells. CDR3 reads: CASTAGGPQHF. The DNA read from the CDR3 is TGTGCCAGCACCGCCGGGGGGCCC.